One and the same sample provided the 6 T cell receptor beta chains below, sequenced in a study of blood T cell repertoires in COVID-19. Here immunoSEQ multiplex PCR was the method, and the copy in TCRdb shows in-frame clones only, minus some. The data hold approximately 110,000 clones, with 60% to 80% observed a single time. Sequenced: peripheral blood. The receptors were sampled from a man at least 80 years old with COVID-19, enrolled during active disease.

This chain links TRBV7-6 with TRBJ2-1; 9 bases match TRBD2. V trimming: 3 bases; J trimming: 0 bases; junction bases outside the gene matches: 3. This CDR3 region has 16 residues. Germline CDR1 SGHVS, CDR2 FNYEAQ. CDR3 sequence: CASSLYSGSSYNEQFF. CDR3 DNA sequence: TGTGCCAGCAGCTTGTATAGCGGGAGCTCCTACAATGAGCAGTTCTTC.

This CDR3 reads CASSSSGTQNSPLHF. In nucleotides, the CDR3 is TGTGCCAGCAGCTCATCCGGGACACAGAATTCACCCCTCCACTTT. The J gene is TRBJ1-6, the V gene TRBV7-3; the D gene is possibly TRBD1 (6 bases). CDR1 and CDR2 from the germline V gene are SGHTA and FQGTGA. The ends were cut back, 4 bases at V and 7 bases at J, with 14 bases in the middle. The CDR3 spans 15 residues.

The gene calls are TRBV18 and TRBJ2-5, with 11 bases aligning to TRBD2. Germline assignment: CDR1 KGHSH and CDR2 LQKENI. Unmatched junction bases numbered 3, after V lost 4 bases and J lost 2 bases. This CDR3 has 15 amino acids. The CDR3 spells CASSLGTSGQETQYF. In DNA, the CDR3 is TGTGCCAGCTCACTGGGGACTAGCGGACAAGAGACCCAGTACTTC.

In this sample, this clone turned up a few times. This chain uses TRBV5-1 with TRBJ2-1, with D uncertain. Germline V gene sequence: CDR1 SGHRS, CDR2 YFSETQ. The length of the CDR3 is 12 residues. The V gene lost 3 bases and the J gene lost 7 bases, with 8 bases spanning the gap. As DNA, the CDR3 is TGCGCCAGCAGCTCCCCAAAAAATGAGCAGTTCTTC. Amino acid sequence: CASSSPKNEQFF. The full variable domain, in which reference TRBV5-1 and TRBJ2-1 provide the parts outside the CDR3, is KAGVTQTPRYLIKTRGQQVTLSCSPISGHRSVSWYQQTPGQGLQFLFEYFSETQRNKGNFPGRFSGRQFSNSRSEMNVSTLELGDSALYLCASSSPKNEQFFGPGTRLTVL.

The chain couples TRBV7-3 to TRBJ1-1, with D tentatively TRBD1 (5 bases). V was shortened by 6 bases and J by 6 bases, with 17 bases between the two germline ends. The V gene's germline CDR1 is SGHTA and CDR2 FQGTGA. This CDR3 contains 14 residues. In DNA, the CDR3 is TGTGCCAGCAGTTCAGGGCCTCTCAGCTCTGAAGCTTTCTTT. It specifies CASSSGPLSSEAFF. Supplemented by reference TRBV7-3 and TRBJ1-1, the full variable domain reads GAGVSQTPSNKVTEKGKYVELRCDPISGHTALYWYRQSLGQGPEFLIYFQGTGAADDSGLPNDRFFAVRPEGSVSTLKIQRTERGDSAVYLCASSSGPLSSEAFFGQGTRLTVV.

The chain couples TRBV6-2 or TRBV6-3 to TRBJ1-1, with TRBD1 identical over 9 bases. J gave up 5 bases and V 4 bases, and 8 bases lay outside the gene matches. CDR1 MNHEY and CDR2 SVGEGT come from the germline V gene. The CDR3 runs 15 residues. CDR3 amino acids: CASSSNRGRRTEAFF. The CDR3 bases are TGTGCCAGCAGTTCAAACAGGGGGCGTCGGACTGAAGCTTTCTTT.